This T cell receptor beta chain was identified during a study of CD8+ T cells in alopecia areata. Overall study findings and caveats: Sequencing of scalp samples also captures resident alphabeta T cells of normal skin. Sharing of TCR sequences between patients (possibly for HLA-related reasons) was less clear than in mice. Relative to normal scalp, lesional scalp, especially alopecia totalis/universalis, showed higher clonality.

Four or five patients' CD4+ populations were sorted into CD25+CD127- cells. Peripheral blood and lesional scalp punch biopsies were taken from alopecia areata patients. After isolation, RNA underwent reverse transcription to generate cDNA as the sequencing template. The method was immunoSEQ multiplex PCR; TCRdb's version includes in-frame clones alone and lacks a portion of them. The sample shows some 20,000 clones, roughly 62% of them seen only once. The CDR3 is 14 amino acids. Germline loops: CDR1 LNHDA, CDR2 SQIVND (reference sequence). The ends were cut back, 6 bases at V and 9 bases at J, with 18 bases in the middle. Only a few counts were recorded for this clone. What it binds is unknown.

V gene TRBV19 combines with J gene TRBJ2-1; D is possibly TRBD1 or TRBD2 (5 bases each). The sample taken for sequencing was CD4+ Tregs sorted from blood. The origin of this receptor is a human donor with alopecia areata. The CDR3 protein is CASSPGATRSEQFF. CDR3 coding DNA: TGTGCCAGTAGCCCCGGGGCTACCCGGAGTGAGCAGTTCTTC.